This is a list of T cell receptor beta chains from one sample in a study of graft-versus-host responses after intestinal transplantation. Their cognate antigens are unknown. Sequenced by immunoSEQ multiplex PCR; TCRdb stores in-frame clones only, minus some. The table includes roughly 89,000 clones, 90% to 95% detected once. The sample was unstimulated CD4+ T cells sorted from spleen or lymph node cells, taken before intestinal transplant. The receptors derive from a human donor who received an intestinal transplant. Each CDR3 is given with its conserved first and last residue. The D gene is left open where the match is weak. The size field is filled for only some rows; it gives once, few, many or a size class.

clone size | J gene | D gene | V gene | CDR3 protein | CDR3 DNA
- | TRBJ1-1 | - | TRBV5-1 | CASQDRNTEAFF | TGCGCCAGCCAAGACAGGAACACTGAAGCTTTCTTT
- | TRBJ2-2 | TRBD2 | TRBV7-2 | CASSSNGLAGSTGELFF | TGTGCCAGCAGCTCTAATGGACTAGCGGGATCCACCGGGGAGCTGTTTTTT
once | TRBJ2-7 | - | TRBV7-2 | CASSLVPLERVRGYEQYF | TGTGCCAGCAGCTTAGTCCCCCTCGAGAGGGTAAGAGGTTACGAGCAGTACTTC
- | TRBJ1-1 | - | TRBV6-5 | CASSYAGTLNTEAFF | TGTGCCAGCAGTTACGCTGGGACTTTGAACACTGAAGCTTTCTTT
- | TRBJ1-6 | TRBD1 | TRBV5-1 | CASSGQQGAGSPLHF | TGCGCCAGCAGCGGACAACAGGGGGCAGGTTCACCCCTCCACTTT
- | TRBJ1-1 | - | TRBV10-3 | CAISGGTSNMNTEAFF | TGTGCCATCAGTGGTGGGACATCCAACATGAACACTGAAGCTTTCTTT
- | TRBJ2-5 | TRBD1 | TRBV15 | CASPGQGTQYF | TGTGCCAGTCCGGGACAGGGAACCCAGTACTTC
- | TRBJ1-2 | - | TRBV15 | CATSRHSNRVGYGYTF | TGTGCCACCAGCAGACACAGCAACAGGGTTGGGTATGGCTACACCTTC
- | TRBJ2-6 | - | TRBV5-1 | CASSNRELGSGANVLTF | TGCGCCAGCAGTAACCGGGAGCTCGGTTCTGGGGCCAACGTCCTGACTTTC
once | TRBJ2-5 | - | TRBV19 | CASSIRIAETQYF | TGTGCCAGTAGTATCCGTATCGCGGAGACCCAGTACTTC